This T cell receptor (beta chain) comes out of a study of blood T cell repertoires in COVID-19. Across the whole study: From the United States, Italy and Spain came samples of acute and convalescent COVID-19.

Source study methods: From reference gene primer amplification, estimates of nucleated cell counts were derived. The method was immunoSEQ multiplex PCR; TCRdb's version includes in-frame clones alone and lacks a portion of them. From that table come the V and J calls and clone size; the DNA was used to work out D and trimming. Here the sample spans about 70,000 clones, roughly 81% being singletons. The length of the CDR3 is 12 residues. Per the germline V gene, CDR1 is SNHLY and CDR2 is FYNNEI. After removal of 3 bases from V and 6 bases from J, the junction contained 1 base not matched to a gene. The V gene is TRBV2, the J gene TRBJ2-7; 8 nucleotides agree with TRBD1. The receptor comes from an older man with acute or convalescent COVID-19. Sequences were obtained from peripheral blood. The CDR3 protein is CASSDTGGEQYF. Written as DNA, the CDR3 is TGTGCCAGCAGTGATACAGGGGGCGAGCAGTACTTC.